This T cell receptor beta chain originates from a study of T cell responses to AZD1222 COVID-19 vaccine. About the study: Investigators merged groups given second doses at roughly 4 or roughly 12 weeks.

Concerning this clone: The antigen is undetermined.

The table came from immunoSEQ multiplex PCR; TCRdb's copy has only in-frame clones and leaves some out. The table shows tens of thousands of clones, with around 73% occurring only once. Per germline, CDR1 SGDLS and CDR2 YYNGEE. Trimming removed 0 bases from V and 9 bases from J, with 10 bases in between. CDR3 size: 14 residues. Study findings and constraints: With two AZD1222 doses given, Spike-specific TCR breadth and depth both rose. Regions left unmutated in variants are reportedly the target of nearly half of spike-specific TCRs. After the peak T cell response, and only then, were repertoires sampled.

The material was peripheral blood, obtained on day 0 of AZD1222 vaccination. This chain joins TRBV9 and TRBJ1-6, with D hard to call. The sequence was collected from an adult in good health. Written as DNA, the CDR3 is TGTGCCAGCAGCGTAGCTGTGGAGAGTTCACCCCTCCACTTT. It specifies CASSVAVESSPLHF.